This T cell receptor beta chain was sequenced during a study of T cells in Graves' hyperthyroidism and ophthalmopathy. Germline CDR1 reads MNHNY; CDR2 reads SVGAGI (reference sequence). V lost 0 bases, J lost 5 bases, and 2 bases stayed unmatched. The CDR3 length is 14 residues. In its sample, this clonotype was seen a few times. RNA transcripts provided the source from which TCR beta CDR3 regions were amplified. HTBI primers were used for first-round RT-PCR of the TCR CDR3. One entry per CDR3 protein, called by TCRdb with MiXCR from the multiplex PCR reads. The sample includes some 530,000 distinct CDR3 sequences, about 20% of them seen just once.

The rearrangement uses TRBV6-6 and TRBJ1-2, with 8 nucleotides matching TRBD1. Sequencing input: blood. This sequence was found in a woman in her 70s with Graves' ophthalmopathy. Here the CDR3 DNA reads TGTGCCAGCAGTTACTCGAGGACAGGGTATGGCTACACCTTC. Translated, it gives CASSYSRTGYGYTF.